This T cell receptor beta chain was recorded in a study of blood T cell repertoires in COVID-19. Germline CDR1 LGHNA, CDR2 YSLEER. Trimming left V 0 bases short and J 3 bases short, with 9 bases between. This CDR3 contains 14 residues. Per the study methods: Amplification with reference gene primers provided the estimates of nucleated cell counts. TCRdb's copy holds only in-frame clones and misses some; the assay was immunoSEQ multiplex PCR. V and J calls and clone size are those listed in that table; D and trimming were worked out from the DNA. The table records around 70,000 clones, 84% of them present only once.

Sequencing was performed on peripheral blood. The chain carries TRBV4-3 and TRBJ2-7; no clear D gene. The receptor was derived from a man aged 65 to 85 with acute or convalescent COVID-19. For the CDR3, the DNA is TGCGCCAGCAGCCAAGATATCGGGTTCTACGAGCAGTACTTC. Translated: CASSQDIGFYEQYF.